This T cell receptor (beta chain) was documented in a study of cytomegalovirus exposure and HLA in healthy donors. Germline assignment: CDR1 SQVTM and CDR2 ANQGSEA. The CDR3 has 14 amino acids. The data were produced by immunoSEQ multiplex PCR, yet TCRdb's version contains in-frame clones alone and is incomplete. The data show 200,000 or so clones, with roughly 84% seen just once and roughly 2% held by the top ten. With respect to this clone: The junction differs from germline at one of its ends, possibly a read error.

Specimen: PBMCs. The rearrangement joins TRBV29-1 to TRBJ2-4; D is possibly TRBD2 (6 bases). The source of this sequence is a woman between 18 and 30 years old in good health and CMV-seropositive. In nucleotides, the CDR3 is TGCAGCGTTGGAGGGTGGGGGGAAAAAACCATTCAGTACTTC. It encodes CSVGGWGEKTIQYF.